This T cell receptor (beta chain) was retrieved from a study of untreated major depressive disorder. V lost 0 bases to trimming and J lost 14 bases, with 13 bases between them. The germline V gene has CDR1 MNHEY and CDR2 SVGAGI. The CDR3 has 12 residues. Each depressed patient was matched pairwise with a non-depressed control on sex, age, current smoking status and body mass index. TCRdb's table, derived via immunoSEQ multiplex PCR, lists solely in-frame clones and lacks some. Here the sample spans tens of thousands of clones, 90% to 95% being singletons. The V and J genes are TRBV6-5 and TRBJ1-2, with a possible D match to TRBD1 (5 bases). This receptor was taken from a man younger than 40 in good health. Sequencing used CD4+ T cells from PBMCs. CDR3 bases: TGTGCCAGCAGTTACTCACGGGACGCCGAAACCTTC. This translates into CASSYSRDAETF.